This TCR beta chain was sequenced during a study of regulatory T cells in long-lasting Graves disease. Study outcomes and limitations: The analysis examined peripheral blood only and excluded thyroid tissue.

Investigators prepared the TCR beta libraries by applying iRepertoire HTBI primers and Arm-PCR of CDR3 regions. Each CDR3 protein gets one entry after TCRdb re-called the multiplex PCR reads with MiXCR. The sample comprises around 400,000 distinct CDR3 sequences, roughly a fifth of which are singletons, and around 15% rests with the top ten. This clonotype was detected a few times. Its specificity is unknown. Time point denoted: persistent/refractory GD, antithyroid drugs over 5 years with positive TRAb. RNA from PBMCs was the source of the TCR library. V lost 6 bases and J 6 bases, leaving 18 bases between the germline ends. Germline V gene data show CDR1 as PRHDT and CDR2 as FYEKMQ (reference sequence). The CDR3 runs to 14 residues.

The source was peripheral blood mononuclear cells (PBMCs), collected when the disease was refractory, from a patient treated with antithyroid drugs. The gene calls are TRBV13 and TRBJ2-7; TRBD1 might be the D (6 bases). This clonotype was sampled from a female donor with Graves disease. CDR3 nucleotide sequence: TGTGCCAGCAGAAGAAAGGGGGATCAAGGCGAGCAGTACTTC. Translating it yields CASRRKGDQGEQYF.